This passage covers 15 T cell receptor beta chains from one sample sequenced in a study of T-cell reconstitution after alpha-beta-depleted transplantation in children. Preparation of the TCRbeta library used unique molecular identifiers. Using its own MiXCR run on the PCR reads, TCRdb lists one record per CDR3 protein. The table includes around 76,000 distinct CDR3 sequences, 15% to 20% detected once. The specimen was PBMCs, mostly from graft donor cells, collected 360 days after TCRalphabeta/CD19-depleted stem cell transplant. All receptors come from a male patient between 2 and 15 years old who had a stem cell transplant for acute lymphoblastic leukemia, so the T cells may come from the graft donor.

The CDR3 here is CASSRIGTSGSGYTDTQYF. CDR3 bases: TGTGCCAGCAGTCGAATCGGGACTAGCGGGAGCGGGTACACAGATACGCAGTATTTT. The V call is TRBV6-1, the J call TRBJ2-3; TRBD2 agrees at 14 bases. Unmatched junction bases numbered 12, after V lost 5 bases and J lost 2 bases. Germline CDR1 and CDR2: MNHNS and SASEGT. The CDR3 has 19 amino acids.

The chain recombines TRBV6-1 with TRBJ2-3; D gene unclear. This CDR3 spans 13 amino acids. Germline CDR1 and CDR2: MNHNS and SASEGT. V was trimmed by 6 bases and J by 10 bases, leaving 17 bases between them. The CDR3 loop reads CASRNEAGHSQYF. The CDR3, as DNA: TGTGCCAGCAGGAACGAGGCAGGTCATTCGCAGTATTTT.

V usage is TRBV6-1 and J usage is TRBJ2-1; TRBD2 aligns across 10 bases. The CDR3 extends over 18 amino acids. Germline V lookup: CDR1 MNHNS, CDR2 SASEGT. V shed 5 bases and J 4 bases; nucleotides not matched to a gene: 14. The CDR3 reads CASSKPLLAGRGYNEQFF. The CDR3 nucleotides are TGTGCCAGCAGTAAACCTCTACTAGCGGGAAGGGGTTACAATGAGCAGTTCTTC.

The CDR3 DNA is TGCGCCAGCAGTGCCCTGAGCACCGCCGGGGAGCTGTTTTTT. Protein sequence: CASSALSTAGELFF. This sequence joins TRBV10-1 and TRBJ2-2, with unresolved D. The CDR3 runs to 14 residues. The V and J ends lost 4 bases and 6 bases respectively, with 12 bases between them. Germline values: CDR1 WNHNN, CDR2 SYGVQD (reference sequence).

This clonotype was found once. The chain uses TRBV5-6 and TRBJ2-7; TRBD1 agrees at 7 bases. There are 13 residues in the CDR3. J gave up 3 bases and V 4 bases, and 4 bases lay outside the gene matches. In germline, CDR1 is SGHDT, CDR2 YYEEEE. This chain's CDR3 is CASSRQGFYEQYF. DNA of the CDR3: TGTGCCAGCAGCCGACAGGGCTTCTACGAGCAGTACTTC.

The chain couples TRBV20-1 to TRBJ2-4; D not certain. V was clipped by 3 bases and J by 8 bases, with 17 bases between them. CDR1 is DFQATT, CDR2 SNEGSKA, per germline (reference sequence). The CDR3 spans 14 residues. CDR3 nucleotides: TGCAGTGCTAGTTCACCGATTACCCCACACATTCAGTACTTC. This gives the protein CSASSPITPHIQYF.

The chain has TRBV12-3 or TRBV12-4 and TRBJ2-6; D gene uncertain. V shed 4 bases and J shed 0 bases, with 19 bases lying between them. This CDR3 contains 19 residues. The CDR3 DNA is TGTGCCAGCAGTTACGCCAATTTACGAGAGAGCTCTGGGGCCAACGTCCTGACTTTC. Protein: CASSYANLRESSGANVLTF.

This clonotype came up a few times. CDR3 amino acids: CASSKKGGGETQYF. As DNA, the CDR3 is TGTGCCAGCAGCAAGAAGGGGGGAGGAGAGACCCAGTACTTC. V gene TRBV7-9 combines with J gene TRBJ2-5; D may match TRBD1 or TRBD2 (6 bases each). Germline-derived CDR1 and CDR2 are SEHNR and FQNEAQ (reference sequence). Trimming pared 5 bases from V and 4 bases from J, leaving 14 bases between. The CDR3 runs to 14 residues.

The chain has TRBV4-1 and TRBJ1-2; the match to TRBD1 covers 7 bases. Germline loops: CDR1 MGHRA, CDR2 YSYEKL. Germline trimming cut 4 bases from V and 0 bases from J; bases unmatched to any gene: 5. The CDR3 contains 15 residues. This CDR3 reads CASSRGTATNYGYTF. The CDR3 nucleotides read TGCGCCAGCAGCCGGGGGACAGCCACTAACTATGGCTACACCTTC.

The chain joins TRBV6-5 to TRBJ2-3; the match to TRBD2 covers 8 bases. This CDR3 spans 16 amino acids. The V gene end was trimmed by 3 bases and the J gene end by 3 bases; junction bases not matched to a gene: 8. From germline, CDR1 is MNHEY and CDR2 SVGAGI. The CDR3: CASSYGGGRGTDTQYF. CDR3 DNA: TGTGCCAGCAGTTATGGCGGGGGGCGCGGGACAGATACGCAGTATTTT.

The rearrangement uses TRBV28 and TRBJ2-7, with D perhaps given as TRBD1 or TRBD2 (6 bases each). The CDR3 extends over 14 amino acids. CDR1 and CDR2 from the germline V gene are MDHEN and SYDVKM. Trimming cost V 2 bases and J 3 bases, with 11 bases left between them. The CDR3 DNA reads as TGTGCCAGCAGTTTACCGGGGGCAGTCTACGAGCAGTACTTC. Translated: CASSLPGAVYEQYF.

The J gene is TRBJ2-3, the V gene TRBV7-9; no firm D call. The CDR3 is made up of 13 amino acids. Germline CDR1 and CDR2: SEHNR and FQNEAQ (reference sequence). With 1 base removed from V and 7 bases from J, the gap between germline ends came to 9 bases. CDR3 DNA sequence: TGTGCCAGCAGCTTAGAGGGTCCATATACGCAGTATTTT. It specifies CASSLEGPYTQYF. The variable domain in full, completed from reference TRBV7-9 and TRBJ2-3, reads DTGVSQNPRHKITKRGQNVTFRCDPISEHNRLYWYRQTLGQGPEFLTYFQNEAQLEKSRLLSDRFSAERPKGSFSTLEIQRTEQGDSAMYLCASSLEGPYTQYFGPGTRLTVL.

In its sample, this clonotype was seen a few times. V is TRBV6-5 and J is TRBJ1-5; D is uncertain. Between the trimmed V and J ends, which lost 6 bases and 9 bases, there was a span of 18 bases. Germline values: CDR1 MNHEY, CDR2 SVGAGI. This CDR3 comprises 14 residues. This CDR3 is CASSYVGFGGPQHF. CDR3 nucleotides: TGTGCCAGCAGCTACGTTGGCTTCGGTGGGCCCCAGCATTTT.

This clonotype was counted a few times. This chain connects TRBV20-1 to TRBJ2-1; the D gene is possibly TRBD1 (5 bases). The V gene lost 6 bases and the J gene lost 0 bases, with 12 bases spanning the gap. This CDR3 has 14 amino acids. CDR1 and CDR2 (germline): DFQATT, SNEGSKA (reference sequence). The CDR3 DNA sequence: TGCAGTGCGGGGCTCCCGGGCTCCTACAATGAGCAGTTCTTC. This gives the protein CSAGLPGSYNEQFF.

This clonotype was observed a handful of times. V gene TRBV5-1 combines with J gene TRBJ2-7, with 10 bases fitting TRBD2. With V trimmed by 5 bases and J by 1 base, 9 bases remained unmatched. The V gene's germline CDR1 is SGHRS and CDR2 YFSETQ. This CDR3 is built from 16 residues. As DNA, the CDR3 is TGCGCCAGCAGTTACCAGGCTAGCGGGAGATCCTACGAGCAGTACTTC. As protein: CASSYQASGRSYEQYF.